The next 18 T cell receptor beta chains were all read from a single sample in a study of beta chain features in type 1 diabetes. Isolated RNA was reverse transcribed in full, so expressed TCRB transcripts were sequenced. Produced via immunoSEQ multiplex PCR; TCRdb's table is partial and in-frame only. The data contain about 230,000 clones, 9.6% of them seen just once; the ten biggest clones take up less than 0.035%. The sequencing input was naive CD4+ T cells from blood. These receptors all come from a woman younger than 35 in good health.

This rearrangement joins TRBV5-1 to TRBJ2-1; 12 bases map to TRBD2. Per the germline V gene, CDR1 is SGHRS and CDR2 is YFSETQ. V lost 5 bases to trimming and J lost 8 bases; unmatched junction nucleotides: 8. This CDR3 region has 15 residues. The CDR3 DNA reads TGCGCCAGCAGACTGCTAGCGGGGGGGCTTGATGAGCAGTTCTTC. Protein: CASRLLAGGLDEQFF.

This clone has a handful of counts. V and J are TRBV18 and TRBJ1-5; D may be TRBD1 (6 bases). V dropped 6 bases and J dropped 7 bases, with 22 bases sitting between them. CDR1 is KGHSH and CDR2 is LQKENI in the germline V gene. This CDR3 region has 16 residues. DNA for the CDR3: TGTGCCAGCTCCCCCCGGGACAAGATTCTTGGCCAGCCCCAGCATTTT. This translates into CASSPRDKILGQPQHF.

The CDR3 region is CAWRQASYTF. The CDR3 coding sequence is TGTGCCTGGAGACAGGCTAGCTACACCTTC. J is TRBJ1-2 and V is TRBV30; D might be TRBD1 (5 bases). The germline CDR1 and CDR2 sequences are GTSNPN and SVGIG (reference sequence). The CDR3 is made up of 10 amino acids. Trimming took 3 bases from V and 9 from J, leaving 8 bases between them.

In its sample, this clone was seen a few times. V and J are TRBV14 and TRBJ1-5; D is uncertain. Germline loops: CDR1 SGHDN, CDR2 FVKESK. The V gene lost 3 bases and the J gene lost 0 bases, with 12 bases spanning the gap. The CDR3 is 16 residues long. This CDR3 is CASSHPQDNSNQPQHF. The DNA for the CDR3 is TGTGCCAGCAGCCACCCCCAGGATAATAGCAATCAGCCCCAGCATTTT.

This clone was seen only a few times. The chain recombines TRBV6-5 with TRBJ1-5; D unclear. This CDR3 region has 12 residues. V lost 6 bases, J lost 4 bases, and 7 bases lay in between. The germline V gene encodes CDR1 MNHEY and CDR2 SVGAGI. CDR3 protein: CASRQANQPQHF. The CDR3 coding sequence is TGTGCCAGCAGGCAGGCTAATCAGCCCCAGCATTTT.

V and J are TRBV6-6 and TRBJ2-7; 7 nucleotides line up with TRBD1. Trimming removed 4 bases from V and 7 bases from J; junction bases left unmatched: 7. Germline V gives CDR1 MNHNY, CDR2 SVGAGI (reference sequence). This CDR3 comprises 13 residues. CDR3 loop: CASSSWTGPEQYF. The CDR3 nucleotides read TGTGCCAGCAGTTCTTGGACAGGTCCTGAGCAGTACTTC.

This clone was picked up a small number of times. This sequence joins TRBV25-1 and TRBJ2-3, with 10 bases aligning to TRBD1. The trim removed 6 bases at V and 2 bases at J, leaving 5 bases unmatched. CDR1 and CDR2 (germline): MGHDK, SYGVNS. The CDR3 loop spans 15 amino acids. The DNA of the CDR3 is TGTGCCAGCAGGGCGGACAGGGGGGCCACAGATACGCAGTATTTT. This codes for CASRADRGATDTQYF.

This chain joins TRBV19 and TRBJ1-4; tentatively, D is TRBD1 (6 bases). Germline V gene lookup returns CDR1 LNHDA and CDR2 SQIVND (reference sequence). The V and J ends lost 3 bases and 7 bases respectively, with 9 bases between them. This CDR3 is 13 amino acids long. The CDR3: CASSIRGGEKLFF. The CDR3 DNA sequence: TGTGCCAGTAGTATCAGGGGCGGTGAAAAACTGTTTTTT.

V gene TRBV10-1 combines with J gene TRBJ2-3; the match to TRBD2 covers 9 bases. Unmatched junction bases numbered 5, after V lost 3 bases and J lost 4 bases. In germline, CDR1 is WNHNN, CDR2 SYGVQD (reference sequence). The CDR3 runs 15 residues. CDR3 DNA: TGCGCCAGCAGTGACGGCGGGAGGGCCGCAGATACGCAGTATTTT. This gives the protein CASSDGGRAADTQYF.

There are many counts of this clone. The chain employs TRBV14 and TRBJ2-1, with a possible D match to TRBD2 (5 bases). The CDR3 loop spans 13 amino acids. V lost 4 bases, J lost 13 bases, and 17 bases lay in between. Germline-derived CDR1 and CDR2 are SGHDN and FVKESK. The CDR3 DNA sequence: TGTGCCAGCAGCCTAGGAGGTGGCAGCCCACAGTTCTTC. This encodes CASSLGGGSPQFF.

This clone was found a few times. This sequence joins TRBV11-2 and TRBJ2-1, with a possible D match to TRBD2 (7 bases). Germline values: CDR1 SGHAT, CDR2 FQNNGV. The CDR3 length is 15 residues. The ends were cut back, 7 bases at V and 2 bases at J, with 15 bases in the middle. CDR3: CASTVRGAAYNEQFF. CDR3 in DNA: TGTGCCAGCACCGTCCGGGGGGCAGCCTACAATGAGCAGTTCTTC. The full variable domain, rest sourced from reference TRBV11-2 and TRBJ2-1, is EAGVAQSPRYKIIEKRQSVAFWCNPISGHATLYWYQQILGQGPKLLIQFQNNGVVDDSQLPKDRFSAERLKGVDSTLKIQPAKLEDSAVYLCASTVRGAAYNEQFFGPGTRLTVL.

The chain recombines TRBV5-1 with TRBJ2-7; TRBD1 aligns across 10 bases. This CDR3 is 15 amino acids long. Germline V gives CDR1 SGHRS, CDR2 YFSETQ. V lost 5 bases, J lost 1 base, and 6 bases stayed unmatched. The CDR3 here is CASRGTGDLSYEQYF. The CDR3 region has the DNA TGCGCCAGCAGGGGGACAGGGGACCTTTCCTACGAGCAGTACTTC. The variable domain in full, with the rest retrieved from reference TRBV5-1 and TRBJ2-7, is KAGVTQTPRYLIKTRGQQVTLSCSPISGHRSVSWYQQTPGQGLQFLFEYFSETQRNKGNFPGRFSGRQFSNSRSEMNVSTLELGDSALYLCASRGTGDLSYEQYFGPGTRLTVT.

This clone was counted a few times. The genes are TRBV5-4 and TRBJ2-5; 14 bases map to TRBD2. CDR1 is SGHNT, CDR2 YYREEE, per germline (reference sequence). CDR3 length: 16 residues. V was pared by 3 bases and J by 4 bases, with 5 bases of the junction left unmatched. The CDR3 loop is CASSSRTSGGLETQYF. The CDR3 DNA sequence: TGTGCCAGCAGCTCGAGGACTAGCGGGGGGCTAGAGACCCAGTACTTC.

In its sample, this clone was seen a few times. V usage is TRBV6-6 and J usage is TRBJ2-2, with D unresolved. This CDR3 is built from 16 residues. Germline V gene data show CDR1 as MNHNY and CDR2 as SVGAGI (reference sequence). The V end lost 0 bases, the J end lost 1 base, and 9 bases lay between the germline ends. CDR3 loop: CASSYSRAGNTGELFF. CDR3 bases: TGTGCCAGCAGTTACTCGAGAGCAGGGAACACCGGGGAGCTGTTTTTT.

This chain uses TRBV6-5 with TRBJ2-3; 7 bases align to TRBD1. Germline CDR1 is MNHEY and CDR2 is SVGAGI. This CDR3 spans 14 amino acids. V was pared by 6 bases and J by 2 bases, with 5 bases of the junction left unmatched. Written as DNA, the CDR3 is TGTGCCAGCAGCCCGGGACAGCACACAGATACGCAGTATTTT. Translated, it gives CASSPGQHTDTQYF.

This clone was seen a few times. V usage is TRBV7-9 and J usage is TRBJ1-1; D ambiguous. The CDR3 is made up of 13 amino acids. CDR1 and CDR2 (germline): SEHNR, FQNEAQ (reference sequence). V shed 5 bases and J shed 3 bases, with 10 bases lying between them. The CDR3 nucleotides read TGTGCCAGCAGCCTAACACGGGACACTGAAGCTTTCTTT. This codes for CASSLTRDTEAFF.

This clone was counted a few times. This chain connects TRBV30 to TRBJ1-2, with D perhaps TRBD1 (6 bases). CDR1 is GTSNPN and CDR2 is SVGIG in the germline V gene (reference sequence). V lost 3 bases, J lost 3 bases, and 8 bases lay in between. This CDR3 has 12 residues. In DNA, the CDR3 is TGTGCCTGGAGCCAGGGGTACTATGGCTACACCTTC. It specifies CAWSQGYYGYTF.

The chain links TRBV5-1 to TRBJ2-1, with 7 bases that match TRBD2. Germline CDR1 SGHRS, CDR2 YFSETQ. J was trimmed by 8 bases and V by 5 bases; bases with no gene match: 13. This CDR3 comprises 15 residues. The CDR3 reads CASSFSGTNGDEQFF. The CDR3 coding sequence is TGCGCCAGCAGTTTCAGCGGGACCAACGGGGATGAGCAGTTCTTC.